Detailed here is one TCR beta chain. The target antigen is unknown. This entry comes from a study of OX40 agonist ivuxolimab in advanced cancers. General study results and limits: Dose levels from 0.1 to 3.0 mg/kg saw CD4+ and CD8+ blood T cells expand clonally by week 6.

From germline, CDR1 is MNHNS and CDR2 SASEGT. V shed 6 bases and J shed 0 bases, with 12 bases lying between them. The CDR3 contains 15 residues. Profiling relied on immunoSEQ multiplex PCR, and the TCRdb table lists in-frame clones only, not all of them. The sample contains roughly 50,000 clones, approximately 80% of which appear only once. Patients had blood sampled at baseline and again on cycle 4 day 1 and cycle 7 day 1. This chain joins TRBV6-1 and TRBJ1-3; the D gene is possibly TRBD1 (6 bases). The sequencing used CD4+ or CD8+ T cells sorted from blood, collected in a trial of the OX40 agonist ivuxolimab. The source of this sequence is an adult with an advanced solid tumor such as melanoma, head and neck, liver or kidney cancer. CDR3 sequence reads: CASSLGGYSGNTIYF. CDR3 DNA: TGTGCCAGCAGCCTAGGGGGGTACTCTGGAAACACCATATATTTT.